This T cell receptor beta chain was recorded in a study of blood T cell repertoires in COVID-19. Study-wide context: T cells, B-cell-depleted T cells, or PBMCs provided the cDNA or gDNA that served as material.

Methods used by the authors: Researchers report that nucleated cell counts were estimated from reference gene primer amplification. The method was immunoSEQ multiplex PCR; TCRdb's version includes in-frame clones alone and lacks a portion of them. V and J calls and clone size are given by that table; D and trimming were obtained from the DNA. The profile shows more than 85,000 clones, 87% of them singletons. Germline lookup yields CDR1 SGHTA and CDR2 FQGNSA. The germline V and J ends were trimmed by 4 bases and 5 bases, with 17 bases remaining between them. The CDR3 runs 15 residues. This clonotype was obtained from a woman between 50 and 59 years old with COVID-19, enrolled during active disease. The sequencing sample was made of peripheral blood. The V gene is TRBV7-2, the J gene TRBJ1-1; perhaps TRBD1 as D (5 bases). CDR3 in amino acids: CASSSYQGERTEAFF. DNA for the CDR3: TGTGCCAGCAGCTCCTACCAGGGTGAAAGGACTGAAGCTTTCTTT.